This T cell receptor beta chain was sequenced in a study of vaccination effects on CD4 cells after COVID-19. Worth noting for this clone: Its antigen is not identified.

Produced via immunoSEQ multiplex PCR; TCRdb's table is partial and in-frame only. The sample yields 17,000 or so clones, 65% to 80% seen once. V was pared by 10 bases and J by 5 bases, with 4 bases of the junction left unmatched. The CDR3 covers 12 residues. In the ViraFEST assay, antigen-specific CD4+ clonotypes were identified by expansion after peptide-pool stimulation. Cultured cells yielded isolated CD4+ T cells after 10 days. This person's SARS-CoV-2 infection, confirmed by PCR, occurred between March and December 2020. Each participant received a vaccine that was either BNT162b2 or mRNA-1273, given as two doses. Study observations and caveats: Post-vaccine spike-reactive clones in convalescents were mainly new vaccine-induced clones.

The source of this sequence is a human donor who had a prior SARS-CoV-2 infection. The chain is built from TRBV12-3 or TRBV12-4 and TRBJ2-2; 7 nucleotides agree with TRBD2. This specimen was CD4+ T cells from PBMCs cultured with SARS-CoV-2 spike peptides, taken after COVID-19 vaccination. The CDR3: CATGGRTGELFF. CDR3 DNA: TGTGCCACCGGGGGGAGAACCGGGGAGCTGTTTTTT.